These 11 T cell receptor beta chains originate from one sample sequenced in a study of cytomegalovirus exposure and HLA in healthy donors (dated by TCRdb to 2015 to 2018). Receptor amplification or capture employed the immunoSEQ multiplex PCR assay. This immuneACCESS table, as held by TCRdb, lists in-frame sequences with V and J called but not all clones. Of the missing ones, under half trace to an unresolved V gene in checked studies; the others have no known cause. The sample table records about 98,000 clones; roughly 87% of these occur just once. Approximately 4% of the sample belongs to the ten largest clones. Sequencing input: PBMCs. These receptors came from a woman aged 25 to 45 in good health and CMV-seronegative.

This clone appeared a few times. The J gene is TRBJ2-5, the V gene TRBV5-1; perhaps TRBD2 as D (5 bases). The germline gives CDR1 SGHRS, CDR2 YFSETQ. Trimming took 4 bases from V and 1 from J, leaving 8 bases between them. This CDR3 spans 13 amino acids. The CDR3 DNA follows: TGCGCCAGCAGCGTCGGGGTCCAAGAGACCCAGTACTTC. Protein product: CASSVGVQETQYF.

This clone occurred once. This sequence joins TRBV5-1 and TRBJ1-5; a possible D gene is TRBD1 (5 bases). The length of the CDR3 is 13 residues. With 4 bases removed from V and 6 bases from J, the gap between germline ends came to 11 bases. CDR1 SGHRS and CDR2 YFSETQ come from the germline V gene. This CDR3 is CASSLRVGQPQHF. The CDR3 DNA reads as TGCGCCAGCAGCCTCAGGGTGGGTCAGCCCCAGCATTTT.

The chain links TRBV6-5 to TRBJ2-7; the D gene is possibly TRBD1 (5 bases). This CDR3 has 15 residues. The V and J ends lost 7 bases and 0 bases respectively, with 16 bases between them. Looked up from germline, CDR1 is MNHEY and CDR2 is SVGAGI. The CDR3 loop is CASNSAGRVSYEQYF. CDR3 nucleotides: TGTGCCAGCAATTCGGCCGGCAGGGTCTCCTACGAGCAGTACTTC.

This sequence joins TRBV27 and TRBJ1-4; D is unclear. This CDR3 is built from 13 residues. V lost 3 bases and J 11 bases, leaving 13 bases between the germline ends. Germline CDR1 is MNHEY and CDR2 is SMNVEV (reference sequence). The CDR3, as DNA: TGTGCCAGCAGTTTGCCGTCCGGAGGGAAACTGTTTTTT. Amino acid sequence: CASSLPSGGKLFF.

The rearrangement joins TRBV28 to TRBJ2-7; 7 bases line up with TRBD2. The J segment lost 6 bases and the V segment lost 4 bases, leaving 12 bases of the junction unmatched. CDR3 length: 15 residues. CDR1 and CDR2 from the germline V gene are MDHEN and SYDVKM. The CDR3 protein is CASSSLTGGPLEQYF. CDR3 DNA: TGTGCCAGCAGTTCGTTAACGGGAGGTCCCCTCGAGCAGTACTTC. The full variable domain, completed using reference TRBV28 and TRBJ2-7, is DVKVTQSSRYLVKRTGEKVFLECVQDMDHENMFWYRQDPGLGLRLIYFSYDVKMKEKGDIPEGYSVSREKKERFSLILESASTNQTSMYLCASSSLTGGPLEQYFGPGTRLTVT.

V and J are TRBV5-1 and TRBJ2-5; the match to TRBD1 covers 11 bases. Germline loops: CDR1 SGHRS, CDR2 YFSETQ. J lost 9 bases, V lost 5 bases, and 9 bases had no gene match. This CDR3 spans 14 amino acids. CDR3 region: CASRPGQGVYAQYF. The DNA for the CDR3 is TGCGCCAGCAGACCGGGACAGGGGGTGTACGCCCAGTACTTC.

The rearrangement uses TRBV5-1 and TRBJ2-7; tentatively, D is TRBD2 (5 bases). The CDR3 runs 13 residues. Germline CDR1 is SGHRS and CDR2 is YFSETQ. Trimming cost V 0 bases and J 5 bases, with 9 bases left between them. The CDR3 region is CASSLVEGHEQYF. The CDR3 region has the DNA TGCGCCAGCAGCTTGGTAGAGGGCCACGAGCAGTACTTC.

The chain uses TRBV5-1 and TRBJ2-3; a possible D gene is TRBD2 (5 bases). With 5 bases removed from V and 2 bases from J, the gap between germline ends came to 9 bases. Germline V gene sequence: CDR1 SGHRS, CDR2 YFSETQ. This CDR3 is 13 amino acids long. The CDR3 region has the DNA TGCGCCAGCAGGAACCGGGACACAGATACGCAGTATTTT. This encodes CASRNRDTDTQYF.

The J gene is TRBJ1-2, the V gene TRBV5-4; TRBD1 aligns across 8 bases. V was clipped by 4 bases and J by 8 bases; unmatched bases: 10. This CDR3 has 14 amino acids. Germline CDR1 SGHNT, CDR2 YYREEE (reference sequence). The CDR3 sequence: CASSAGDRMRGYTF. The CDR3 coding sequence is TGTGCCAGCAGCGCCGGGGACAGGATGAGAGGCTACACCTTC.

The genes are TRBV7-2 and TRBJ2-1, with 11 positions matching TRBD2. Germline lookup yields CDR1 SGHTA and CDR2 FQGNSA. V was clipped by 5 bases and J by 7 bases; unmatched bases: 7. The CDR3 has 15 amino acids. The CDR3 protein is CASSQLAGVGNEQFF. In DNA form, the CDR3 reads TGTGCCAGCAGCCAACTAGCGGGAGTCGGAAATGAGCAGTTCTTC.

Concerning this clone itself: Sequence at one end of the junction differs from germline and may be a read error. This chain links TRBV10-3 with TRBJ2-3; D remains ambiguous. Germline assignment: CDR1 ENHRY and CDR2 SYGVKD. The length of the CDR3 is 11 residues. CDR3 residues: CATRSTDTQYF. In DNA form, the CDR3 reads TGCGCGACAAGAAGCACAGATACGCAGTATTTT.